Below, one T cell receptor beta chain is given with its context. Antigen unknown. This specimen belongs to a study of T cell responses to AZD1222 COVID-19 vaccine. Looking at the study overall: Combined were second doses at about 4 or about 12 weeks.

Assay: immunoSEQ multiplex PCR; the TCRdb copy retains only in-frame clones and omits some. The sample yields 120,000 to 150,000 clones, about nine tenths seen once. Findings and caveats of the study: Donors skewed white British and female; clonal diversity was possibly underestimated. Without day 14 samples, only post-peak T cell repertoires were studied.

This specimen consisted of peripheral blood, obtained on day 0 of AZD1222 vaccination. The TCR comes from an adult in good health.

This CDR3 reads CASSPRGGTDYEQYF. The CDR3 DNA is TGTGCCAGCAGCCCTCGGGGGGGTACAGACTACGAGCAGTACTTC. V is TRBV5-6 and J is TRBJ2-7; 8 bases line up with TRBD2. The germline V gene encodes CDR1 SGHDT and CDR2 YYEEEE. This CDR3 region has 15 residues. V trimming: 4 bases; J trimming: 3 bases; junction bases outside the gene matches: 9.